This note documents a single T cell receptor (beta chain) sequence. The method was immunoSEQ multiplex PCR; TCRdb's version includes in-frame clones alone and lacks a portion of them. The top ten clones hold about 13% of a sample with about 210,000 clones, more than 75% of them seen once. Per the germline V gene, CDR1 is SGHRS and CDR2 is YFSETQ. CDR3 size: 16 residues. Unmatched junction bases numbered 13, after V lost 0 bases and J lost 8 bases. The data originate from a study of blood T cell repertoires in COVID-19. Study-level background: Sites across the United States, Italy and Spain contributed samples from acute and convalescent COVID-19.

The sample taken for sequencing was peripheral blood. The chain employs TRBV5-1 and TRBJ1-2; the match to TRBD1 covers 7 bases. This TCR was recovered from a human donor in a cohort sampled during active COVID-19. Written as DNA, the CDR3 is TGCGCCAGCAGCTTGGCAGACAGGGCAACACCGGGCGGCTACACCTTC. Encoded protein: CASSLADRATPGGYTF.